A selection of T cell receptor beta chains follows, all from one sample in a study of blood T cell repertoires in COVID-19. The data were produced by immunoSEQ multiplex PCR, yet TCRdb's version contains in-frame clones alone and is incomplete. Seen here are roughly 250,000 clones, over 75% observed once, and the top ten hold 2% to 2.5%. The sequenced sample was peripheral blood. Every receptor here comes from a woman aged 35 to 49 who had recovered from COVID-19. The CDR3 runs from the conserved cysteine through the conserved F or W. Fields, in order: D gene, J gene, clone size, V gene, CDR3 DNA, CDR3 protein. D genes are given only for firm matches. Size is omitted from some rows. Given values are once, few, many or a class for expanded clones.

NA | TRBJ1-6 | NA | TRBV11-1 | TGTGCCAGCAGCTTTGAGGGGGTCGATTCACCCCTCCACTTT | CASSFEGVDSPLHF
NA | TRBJ1-5 | NA | TRBV10-3 | TGTGCCATCACCGGAGATAGCAATCAGCCCCAGCATTTT | CAITGDSNQPQHF
TRBD1 | TRBJ1-2 | NA | TRBV5-8 | TGTGCCAGCAGCTCGTTTATCAGGGGGAAAGGCTATGGCTACACCTTC | CASSSFIRGKGYGYTF
NA | TRBJ1-2 | NA | TRBV9 | TGTGCCAGTCAACCCCCCCCGGGAGGCTACACCTTC | CASQPPPGGYTF
NA | TRBJ2-5 | once | TRBV5-4 | TGTGCCAGCAGCTTGGGGAGAGGCCTACAAGAGACCCAGTACTTC | CASSLGRGLQETQYF
NA | TRBJ2-1 | NA | TRBV2 | TGTGCCAGCAGTGGGAGGGACTCCTACAATGAGCAGTTCTTC | CASSGRDSYNEQFF
TRBD1 | TRBJ1-3 | NA | TRBV28 | TGTGCCAGCAGTCTACTGCCACAGGGGAGCTCTGGAAACACCATATATTTT | CASSLLPQGSSGNTIYF
NA | TRBJ2-6 | few | TRBV28 | TGTGCCAGCAGTTTCCTTTCTGGGGCCAACGTCCTGACTTTC | CASSFLSGANVLTF
TRBD2 | TRBJ2-1 | NA | TRBV7-2 | TGTGCCAGCAGCTTCGCCGGGACTAGCGGGAGGGCTATCAATGAGCAGTTCTTC | CASSFAGTSGRAINEQFF
NA | TRBJ2-7 | NA | TRBV6-2/TRBV6-3 | TGTGCCAGCAGTTACGCGCCGAGGGACTGGGGAAGAGAGCAGTACTTC | CASSYAPRDWGREQYF
NA | TRBJ2-2 | few | TRBV27 | TGTGCCACCGCCCTAGTTACCACCGGGGAGCTGTTTTTT | CATALVTTGELFF
TRBD1 | TRBJ1-1 | few | TRBV20-1 | TGCAGTGCTAGTTACAGGGGGCCAACTGAAGCTTTCTTT | CSASYRGPTEAFF
NA | TRBJ2-1 | NA | TRBV27 | TGTGCCAGCAGTTTACTCAGTGAGCAGTTCTTC | CASSLLSEQFF
TRBD2 | TRBJ2-3 | once | TRBV29-1 | TGCAGCGTTGAGCCGCGGGGGTTGAACACAGATACGCAGTATTTT | CSVEPRGLNTDTQYF
TRBD1 | TRBJ2-3 | NA | TRBV6-5 | TGTGCCAGCAGTCGTCCCGGGACAGGCACAGATACGCAGTATTTT | CASSRPGTGTDTQYF
NA | TRBJ2-1 | NA | TRBV29-1 | TGCAGCGTAGACTACCCTACAAGCTCCTACAATGAGCAGTTCTTC | CSVDYPTSSYNEQFF
TRBD2 | TRBJ2-3 | NA | TRBV5-4 | TGTGCCAGCAGCTTGGGGCGGGGGGGCTTCGGAGATACGCAGTATTTT | CASSLGRGGFGDTQYF
NA | TRBJ1-3 | NA | TRBV9 | TGTGCCAGCAGCCCCTGGAGCCTAACCTCTGGAAACACCATATATTTT | CASSPWSLTSGNTIYF
NA | TRBJ1-2 | NA | TRBV12-3/TRBV12-4 | TGTGCCAGCAGTTTGGGGCGAACGGGCTACACCTTC | CASSLGRTGYTF
TRBD1 | TRBJ1-4 | once | TRBV19 | TGTGCCAGTAGTAGGGACAGGGGGATAATAACTAATGAAAAACTGTTTTTT | CASSRDRGIITNEKLFF
NA | TRBJ1-6 | NA | TRBV5-1 | TGCGCCAGCAGCCCCTACAGGGCCGATAATTCACCCCTCCACTTT | CASSPYRADNSPLHF
NA | TRBJ1-6 | NA | TRBV6-5 | TGTGCCAGCAGTTCACCGACAGGCGGCAATAATTCACCCCTCCACTTT | CASSSPTGGNNSPLHF
NA | TRBJ1-2 | once | TRBV27 | TGTGCCAGCAGTGACCCGGGGAATTTCTATGGCTACACCTTC | CASSDPGNFYGYTF
NA | TRBJ2-5 | NA | TRBV4-1 | TGCGCCAGCAGCCAAGCCTTTTACGGCGGAGGGCAAGAGACCCAGTACTTC | CASSQAFYGGGQETQYF
TRBD2 | TRBJ2-7 | NA | TRBV27 | TGTGCCAGCAGTGAGCGCCGGGCTAGCGGGTTATACGAGCAGTACTTC | CASSERRASGLYEQYF
TRBD1 | TRBJ2-7 | once | TRBV28 | TGTGCCAGCCGGCCGCCGACAGGGGATAACTACGAGCAGTACTTC | CASRPPTGDNYEQYF
NA | TRBJ2-7 | NA | TRBV7-9 | TGTGCCAGCAGCCCCCAGGTCAGTTCGAACGAGCAGTACTTC | CASSPQVSSNEQYF
TRBD1 | TRBJ1-2 | NA | TRBV6-5 | TGTGCCACTTGGGGACAGAGTCACCCAACGTATGGCTACACCTTC | CATWGQSHPTYGYTF
NA | TRBJ2-5 | NA | TRBV12-5 | TGTGCTAGTGGTTTAACGCCGGTAGCTACCCAGTACTTC | CASGLTPVATQYF
TRBD2 | TRBJ2-2 | NA | TRBV4-2 | TGTGCCAGCAGCCAATATAGCGGGGACCACACCGGGGAGCTGTTTTTT | CASSQYSGDHTGELFF
TRBD1 | TRBJ2-7 | NA | TRBV6-2/TRBV6-3 | TGTGCCAGCAGTTACAAGACAGGGCGACTCTACGAGCAGTACTTC | CASSYKTGRLYEQYF
TRBD2 | TRBJ2-1 | NA | TRBV3-1/TRBV3-2 | TGTGCCAGCAGCCAAGGCCACGGGGCGGGGGGGCTGGATGAGCAGTTCTTC | CASSQGHGAGGLDEQFF
NA | TRBJ1-2 | NA | TRBV19 | TGTGCCAGTAGTTTCGGGGGTCTGGACTATGGCTACACCTTC | CASSFGGLDYGYTF
NA | TRBJ2-1 | NA | TRBV28 | TGTGCCAGCAGTGCCTCGGACAGTTTCTACAATGAGCAGTTCTTC | CASSASDSFYNEQFF
TRBD1 | TRBJ2-1 | NA | TRBV10-3 | TGTGCCATCAGTGAGACCAGCCCGACAGGGTCCTACAATGAGCAGTTCTTC | CAISETSPTGSYNEQFF
NA | TRBJ1-2 | NA | TRBV28 | TGTGCCAGCAGTCCAGTTGGGGGCGGGGGCTACACCTTC | CASSPVGGGGYTF
TRBD2 | TRBJ2-2 | few | TRBV29-1 | TGCAGCGTTCGCCTAGCGGGGCAGAACACCGGGGAGCTGTTTTTT | CSVRLAGQNTGELFF
NA | TRBJ2-3 | NA | TRBV7-2 | TGTGCCAGCAGCTTATCTAGGGGCCTCGGTGGGGATACGCAGTATTTT | CASSLSRGLGGDTQYF
TRBD2 | TRBJ2-1 | once | TRBV7-2 | TGTGCCAGCAGCCCCAGCGGGAGCTCCTACAATGAGCAGTTCTTC | CASSPSGSSYNEQFF
NA | TRBJ2-2 | few | TRBV18 | TGTGCCAGCTCACCACCCCAGCGCACCGGGGAGCTGTTTTTT | CASSPPQRTGELFF
NA | TRBJ1-5 | NA | TRBV28 | TGTGCCAGCAGTTCCCCCGGAGGCCAACCGGGGGGTCAGCCCCAGCATTTT | CASSSPGGQPGGQPQHF
NA | TRBJ2-1 | NA | TRBV28 | TGTGCCAGCAGTACCTTATCTCGGGGGCAGTTCTTC | CASSTLSRGQFF
NA | TRBJ1-5 | NA | TRBV10-3 | TGTGCCATCAGTGAGTCGAGGGACAATCAGCCCCAGCATTTT | CAISESRDNQPQHF
TRBD2 | TRBJ2-2 | NA | TRBV5-1 | TGCGCCAGCAGCTTGATAGCGGGAGATACCGGGGAGCTGTTTTTT | CASSLIAGDTGELFF
NA | TRBJ2-5 | NA | TRBV7-3 | TGTGCCAGCAGCACAGGACGTCAAGAGACCCAGTACTTC | CASSTGRQETQYF